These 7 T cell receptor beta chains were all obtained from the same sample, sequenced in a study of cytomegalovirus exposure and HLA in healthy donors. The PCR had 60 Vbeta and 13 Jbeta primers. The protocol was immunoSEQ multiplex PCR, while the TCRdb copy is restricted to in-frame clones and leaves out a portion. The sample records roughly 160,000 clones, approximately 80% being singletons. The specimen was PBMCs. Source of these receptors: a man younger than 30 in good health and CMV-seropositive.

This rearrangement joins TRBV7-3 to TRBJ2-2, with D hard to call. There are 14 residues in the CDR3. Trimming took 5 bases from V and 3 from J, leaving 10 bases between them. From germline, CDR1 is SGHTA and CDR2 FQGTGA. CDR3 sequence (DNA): TGTGCCAGCAGCCTGTACAGAGACACCGGGGAGCTGTTTTTT. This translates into CASSLYRDTGELFF.

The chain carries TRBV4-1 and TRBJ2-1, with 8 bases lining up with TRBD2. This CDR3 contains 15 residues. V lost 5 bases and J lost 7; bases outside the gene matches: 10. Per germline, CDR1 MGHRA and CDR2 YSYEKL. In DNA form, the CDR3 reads TGCGCCAGCAGCACACTCGGACTAGCTCAAAATGAGCAGTTCTTC. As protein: CASSTLGLAQNEQFF.

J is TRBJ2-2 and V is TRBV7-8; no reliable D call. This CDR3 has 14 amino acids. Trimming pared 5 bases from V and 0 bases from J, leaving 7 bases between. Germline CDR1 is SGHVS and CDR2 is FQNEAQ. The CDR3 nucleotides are TGTGCCAGCAGCCCGGTGACGAACACCGGGGAGCTGTTTTTT. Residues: CASSPVTNTGELFF.

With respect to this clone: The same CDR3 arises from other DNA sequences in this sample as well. The CDR3 loop is CASSDPGNEQFF. The CDR3 nucleotides read TGTGCCAGCAGTGATCCCGGGAATGAGCAGTTCTTC. The rearrangement links TRBV6-1 to TRBJ2-1, with D hard to call. The CDR3 has 12 residues. Germline V CDR1 and CDR2: MNHNS, SASEGT. The V and J ends lost 3 bases and 7 bases respectively, with 7 bases between them.

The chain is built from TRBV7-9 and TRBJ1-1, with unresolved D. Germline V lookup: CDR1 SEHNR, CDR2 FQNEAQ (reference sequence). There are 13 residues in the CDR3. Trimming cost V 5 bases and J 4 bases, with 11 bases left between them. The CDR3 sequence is CASSRGIRTEAFF. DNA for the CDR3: TGTGCCAGCAGCCGGGGTATTCGCACTGAAGCTTTCTTT.

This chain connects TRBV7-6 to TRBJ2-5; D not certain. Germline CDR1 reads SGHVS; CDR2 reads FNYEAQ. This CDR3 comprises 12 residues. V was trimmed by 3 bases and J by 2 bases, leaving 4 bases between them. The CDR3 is CASSFQQETQYF. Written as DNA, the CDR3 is TGTGCCAGCAGCTTTCAGCAAGAGACCCAGTACTTC.

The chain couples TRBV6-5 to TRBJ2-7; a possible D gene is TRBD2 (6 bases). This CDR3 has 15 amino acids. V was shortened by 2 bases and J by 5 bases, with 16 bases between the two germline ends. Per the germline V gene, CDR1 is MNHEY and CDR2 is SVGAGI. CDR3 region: CASSYLPGEVNEQYF. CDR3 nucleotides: TGTGCCAGCAGTTACCTCCCGGGGGAGGTCAACGAGCAGTACTTC.